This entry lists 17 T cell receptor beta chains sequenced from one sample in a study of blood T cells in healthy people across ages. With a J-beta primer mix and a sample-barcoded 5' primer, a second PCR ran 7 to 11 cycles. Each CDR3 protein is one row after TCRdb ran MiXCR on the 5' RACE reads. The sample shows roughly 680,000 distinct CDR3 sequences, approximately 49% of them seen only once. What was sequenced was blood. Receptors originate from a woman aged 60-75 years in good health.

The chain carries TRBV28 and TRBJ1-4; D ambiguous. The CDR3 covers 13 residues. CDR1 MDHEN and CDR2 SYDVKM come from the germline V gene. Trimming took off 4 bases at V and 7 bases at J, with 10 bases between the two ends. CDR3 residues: CASSSPAAEKLFF. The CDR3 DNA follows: TGTGCCAGCAGTTCCCCGGCCGCTGAAAAACTGTTTTTT.

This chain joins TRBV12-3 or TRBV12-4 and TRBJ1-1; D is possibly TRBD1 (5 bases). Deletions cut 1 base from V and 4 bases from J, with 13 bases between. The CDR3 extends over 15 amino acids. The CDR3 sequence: CASSLGRGEGTEAFF. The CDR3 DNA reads TGTGCCAGCAGTTTAGGGAGGGGAGAGGGCACTGAAGCTTTCTTT.

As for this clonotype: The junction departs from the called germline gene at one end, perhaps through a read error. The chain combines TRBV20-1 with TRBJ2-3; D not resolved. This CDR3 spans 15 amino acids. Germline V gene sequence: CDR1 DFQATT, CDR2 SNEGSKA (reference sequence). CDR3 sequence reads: CSARAPATGTDTQYF. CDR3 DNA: TGCAGTGCGAGAGCCCCGGCGACTGGCACAGATACGCAGTATTTT.

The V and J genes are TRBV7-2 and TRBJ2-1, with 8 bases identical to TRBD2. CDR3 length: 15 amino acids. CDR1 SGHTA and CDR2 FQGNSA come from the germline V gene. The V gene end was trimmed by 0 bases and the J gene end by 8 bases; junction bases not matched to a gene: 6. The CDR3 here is CASSLAAGEVYEQFF. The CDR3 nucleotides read TGTGCCAGCAGCTTAGCAGCGGGAGAGGTCTATGAGCAGTTCTTC.

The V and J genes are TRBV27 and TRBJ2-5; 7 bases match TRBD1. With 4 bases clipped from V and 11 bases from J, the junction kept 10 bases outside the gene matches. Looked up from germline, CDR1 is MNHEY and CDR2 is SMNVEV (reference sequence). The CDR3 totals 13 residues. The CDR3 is CASSSDRFNEQYF. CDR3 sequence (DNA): TGTGCCAGCAGTTCGGACAGGTTCAATGAGCAGTACTTC.

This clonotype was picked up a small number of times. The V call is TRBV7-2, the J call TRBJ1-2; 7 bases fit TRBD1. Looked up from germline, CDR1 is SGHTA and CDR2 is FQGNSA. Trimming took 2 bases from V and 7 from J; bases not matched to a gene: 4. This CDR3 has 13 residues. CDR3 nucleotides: TGTGCCAGCAGCTTAACCGGGACAGTTGGCTACACCTTC. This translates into CASSLTGTVGYTF.

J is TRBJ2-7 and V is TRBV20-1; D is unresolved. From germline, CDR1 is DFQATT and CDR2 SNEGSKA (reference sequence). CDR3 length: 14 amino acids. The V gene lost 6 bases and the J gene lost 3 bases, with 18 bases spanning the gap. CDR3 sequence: CSAKTQARGYEQYF. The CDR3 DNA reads TGCAGTGCCAAAACTCAAGCTCGTGGCTACGAGCAGTACTTC.

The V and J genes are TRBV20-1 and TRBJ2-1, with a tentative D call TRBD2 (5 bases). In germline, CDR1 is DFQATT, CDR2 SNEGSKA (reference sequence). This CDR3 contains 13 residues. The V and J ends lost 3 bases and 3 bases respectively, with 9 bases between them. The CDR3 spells CSASGLLYNEQFF. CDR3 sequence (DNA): TGCAGTGCTAGCGGACTTCTCTACAATGAGCAGTTCTTC.

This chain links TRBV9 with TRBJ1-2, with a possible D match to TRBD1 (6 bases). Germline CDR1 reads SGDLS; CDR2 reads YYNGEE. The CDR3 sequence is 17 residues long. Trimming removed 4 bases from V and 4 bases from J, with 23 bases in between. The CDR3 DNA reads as TGTGCCAGCAGCCCATCGGGGAGCACAGGGATGATCTATGGCTACACCTTC. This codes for CASSPSGSTGMIYGYTF.

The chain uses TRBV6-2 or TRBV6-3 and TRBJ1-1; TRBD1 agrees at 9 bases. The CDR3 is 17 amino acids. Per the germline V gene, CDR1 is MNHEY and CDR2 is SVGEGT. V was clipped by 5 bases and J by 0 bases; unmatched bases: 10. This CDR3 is CASSRKQGARMNTEAFF. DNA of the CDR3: TGTGCCAGCAGTCGCAAACAGGGGGCGAGAATGAACACTGAAGCTTTCTTT.

In nucleotides, the CDR3 is TGCGCCAGCAGCTTGCCAACCGGGACAGCTGAATCGGGTGAGCAGTTCTTC. Translated, it gives CASSLPTGTAESGEQFF. The rearrangement uses TRBV5-1 and TRBJ2-1; 7 bases agree with TRBD1. Germline CDR1 and CDR2: SGHRS and YFSETQ. The CDR3 length is 17 residues. V gave up 1 base and J gave up 9 bases; unmatched junction bases: 16.

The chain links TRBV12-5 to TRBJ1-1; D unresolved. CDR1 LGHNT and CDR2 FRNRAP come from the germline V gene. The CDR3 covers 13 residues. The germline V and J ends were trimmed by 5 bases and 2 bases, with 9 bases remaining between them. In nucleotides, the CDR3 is TGTGCTAGTGGTGTGACCTTAAACACTGAAGCTTTCTTT. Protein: CASGVTLNTEAFF.

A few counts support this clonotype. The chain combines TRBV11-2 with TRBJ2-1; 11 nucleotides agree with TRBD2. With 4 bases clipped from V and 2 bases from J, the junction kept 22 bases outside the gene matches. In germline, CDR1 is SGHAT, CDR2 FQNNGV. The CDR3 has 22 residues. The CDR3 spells CASSSLVKTSGKGPGTYNEQFF. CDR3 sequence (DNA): TGTGCCAGCAGCTCACTTGTCAAGACTAGCGGGAAGGGCCCCGGAACCTACAATGAGCAGTTCTTC.

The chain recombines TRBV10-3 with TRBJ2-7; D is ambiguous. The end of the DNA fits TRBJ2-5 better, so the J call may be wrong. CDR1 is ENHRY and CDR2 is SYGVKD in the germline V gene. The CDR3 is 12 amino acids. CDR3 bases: TGTGCCATCAGTGAGGCGAGGGAGACCCAGTACTTC. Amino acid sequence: CAISEARETQYF.

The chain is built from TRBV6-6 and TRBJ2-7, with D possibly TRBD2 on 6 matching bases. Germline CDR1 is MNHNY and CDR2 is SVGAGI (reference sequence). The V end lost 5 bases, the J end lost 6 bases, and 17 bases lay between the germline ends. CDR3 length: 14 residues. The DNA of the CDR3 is TGTGCCAGCAGTCCCTGGGCGGGAAGTTCCGAGCAGTACTTC. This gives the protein CASSPWAGSSEQYF.

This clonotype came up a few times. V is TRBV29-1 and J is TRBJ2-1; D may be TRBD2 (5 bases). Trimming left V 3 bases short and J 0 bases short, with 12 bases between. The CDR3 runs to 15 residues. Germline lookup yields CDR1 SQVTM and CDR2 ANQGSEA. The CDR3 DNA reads TGCAGCGTTGACACTCGCGGAGGCTCCTACAATGAGCAGTTCTTC. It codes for CSVDTRGGSYNEQFF.

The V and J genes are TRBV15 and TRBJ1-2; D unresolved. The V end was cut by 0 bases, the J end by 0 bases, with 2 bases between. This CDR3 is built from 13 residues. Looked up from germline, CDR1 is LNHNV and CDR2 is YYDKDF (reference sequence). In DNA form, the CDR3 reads TGTGCCACCAGCAGAGACACTAACTATGGCTACACCTTC. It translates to CATSRDTNYGYTF.